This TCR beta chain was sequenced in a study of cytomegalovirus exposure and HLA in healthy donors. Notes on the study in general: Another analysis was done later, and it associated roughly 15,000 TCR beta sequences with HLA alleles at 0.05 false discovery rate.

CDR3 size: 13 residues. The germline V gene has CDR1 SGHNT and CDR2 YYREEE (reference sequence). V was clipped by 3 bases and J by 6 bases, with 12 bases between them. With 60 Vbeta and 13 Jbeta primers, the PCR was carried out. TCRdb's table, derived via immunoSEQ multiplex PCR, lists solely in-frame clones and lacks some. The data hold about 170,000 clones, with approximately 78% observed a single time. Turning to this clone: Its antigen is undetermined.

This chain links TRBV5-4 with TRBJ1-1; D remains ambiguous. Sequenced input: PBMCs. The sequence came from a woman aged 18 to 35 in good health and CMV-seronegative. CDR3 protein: CASSSGLSPEAFF. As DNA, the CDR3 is TGTGCCAGCAGCTCCGGTTTGTCCCCTGAAGCTTTCTTT.